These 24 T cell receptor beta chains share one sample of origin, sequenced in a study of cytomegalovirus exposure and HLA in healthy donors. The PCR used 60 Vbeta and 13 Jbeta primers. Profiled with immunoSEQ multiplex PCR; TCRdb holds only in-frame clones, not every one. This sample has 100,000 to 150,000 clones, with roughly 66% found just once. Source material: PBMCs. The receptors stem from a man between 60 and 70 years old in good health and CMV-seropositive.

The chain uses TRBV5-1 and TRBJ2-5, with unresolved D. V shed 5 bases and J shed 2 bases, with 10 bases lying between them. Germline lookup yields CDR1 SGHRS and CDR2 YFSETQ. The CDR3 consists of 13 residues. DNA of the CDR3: TGCGCCAGCAGGGGCGTCTCGCAAGAGACCCAGTACTTC. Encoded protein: CASRGVSQETQYF. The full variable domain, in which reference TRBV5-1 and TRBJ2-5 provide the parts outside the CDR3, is KAGVTQTPRYLIKTRGQQVTLSCSPISGHRSVSWYQQTPGQGLQFLFEYFSETQRNKGNFPGRFSGRQFSNSRSEMNVSTLELGDSALYLCASRGVSQETQYFGPGTRLLVL.

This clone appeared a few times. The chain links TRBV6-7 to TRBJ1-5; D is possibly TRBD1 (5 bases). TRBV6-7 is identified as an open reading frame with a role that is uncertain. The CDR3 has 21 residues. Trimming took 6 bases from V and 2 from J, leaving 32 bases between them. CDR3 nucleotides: TGTGCCAGCAGCCCGCGCCGTCGACAGCTTTCCGTGATAGGTGGCAATCAGCCCCAGCATTTT. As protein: CASSPRRRQLSVIGGNQPQHF.

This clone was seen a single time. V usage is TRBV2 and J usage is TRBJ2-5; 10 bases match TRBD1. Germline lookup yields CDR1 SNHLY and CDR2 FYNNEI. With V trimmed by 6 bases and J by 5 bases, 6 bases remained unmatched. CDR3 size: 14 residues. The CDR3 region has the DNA TGTGCCAGCAGGGCCGGGACAGGGGACGAGACCCAGTACTTC. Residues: CASRAGTGDETQYF.

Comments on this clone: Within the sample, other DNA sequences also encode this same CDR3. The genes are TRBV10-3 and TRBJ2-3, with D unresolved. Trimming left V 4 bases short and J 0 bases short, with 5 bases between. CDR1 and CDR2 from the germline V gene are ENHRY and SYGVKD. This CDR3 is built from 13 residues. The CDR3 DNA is TGTGCCATCAGTGTTCGGAGCACAGATACGCAGTATTTT. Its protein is CAISVRSTDTQYF.

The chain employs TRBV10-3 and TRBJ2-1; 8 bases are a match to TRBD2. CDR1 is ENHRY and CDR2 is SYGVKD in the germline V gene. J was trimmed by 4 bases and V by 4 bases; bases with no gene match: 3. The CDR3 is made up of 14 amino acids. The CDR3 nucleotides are TGTGCCATCAGTGGCGGGGGGCCATACAATGAGCAGTTCTTC. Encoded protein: CAISGGGPYNEQFF.

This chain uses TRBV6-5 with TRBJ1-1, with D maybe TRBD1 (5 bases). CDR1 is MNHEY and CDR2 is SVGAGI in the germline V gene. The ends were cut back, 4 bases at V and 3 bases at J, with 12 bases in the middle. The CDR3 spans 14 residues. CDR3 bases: TGTGCCAGCAGTTTGGGGGGGGGAGACACTGAAGCTTTCTTT. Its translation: CASSLGGGDTEAFF.

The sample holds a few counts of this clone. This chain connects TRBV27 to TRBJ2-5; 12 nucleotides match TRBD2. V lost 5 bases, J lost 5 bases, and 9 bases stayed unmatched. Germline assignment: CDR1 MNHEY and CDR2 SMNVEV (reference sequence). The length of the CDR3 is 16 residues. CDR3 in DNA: TGTGCCAGCAGTCCCCGCCGACTAGCGGGGGCTGAGACCCAGTACTTC. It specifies CASSPRRLAGAETQYF.

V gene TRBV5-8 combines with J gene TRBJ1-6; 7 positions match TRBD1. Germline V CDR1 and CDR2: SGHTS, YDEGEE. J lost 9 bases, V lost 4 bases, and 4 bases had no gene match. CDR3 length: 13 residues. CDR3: CASSDDRVSPLHF. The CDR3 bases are TGTGCCAGCAGCGACGACAGGGTTTCACCCCTCCACTTT.

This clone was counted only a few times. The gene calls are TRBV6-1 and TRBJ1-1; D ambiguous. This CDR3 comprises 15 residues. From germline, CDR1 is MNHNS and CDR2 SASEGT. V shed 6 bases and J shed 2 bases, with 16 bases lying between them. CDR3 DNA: TGTGCCAGCAGACCGAGGCCTCGCTTAAACACTGAAGCTTTCTTT. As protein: CASRPRPRLNTEAFF.

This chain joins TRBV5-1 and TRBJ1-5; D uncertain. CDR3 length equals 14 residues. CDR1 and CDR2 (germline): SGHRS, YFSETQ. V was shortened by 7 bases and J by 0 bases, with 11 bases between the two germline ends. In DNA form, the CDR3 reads TGCGCCAGCCGTCCGGGGTATAGCAATCAGCCCCAGCATTTT. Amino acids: CASRPGYSNQPQHF.

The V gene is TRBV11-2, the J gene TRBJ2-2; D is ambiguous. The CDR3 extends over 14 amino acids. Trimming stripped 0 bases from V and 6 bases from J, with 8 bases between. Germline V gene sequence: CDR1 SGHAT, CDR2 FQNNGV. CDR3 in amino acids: CASSLERISGELFF. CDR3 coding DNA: TGTGCCAGCAGCTTAGAGAGGATTTCCGGGGAGCTGTTTTTT.

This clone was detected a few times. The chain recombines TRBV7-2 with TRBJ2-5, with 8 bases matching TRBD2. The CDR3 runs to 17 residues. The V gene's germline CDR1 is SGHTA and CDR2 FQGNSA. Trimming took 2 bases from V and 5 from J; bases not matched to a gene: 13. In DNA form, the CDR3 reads TGTGCCAGCAGCTTACGGCCCCCCCGGGGGGGCGGGGAGACCCAGTACTTC. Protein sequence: CASSLRPPRGGGETQYF.

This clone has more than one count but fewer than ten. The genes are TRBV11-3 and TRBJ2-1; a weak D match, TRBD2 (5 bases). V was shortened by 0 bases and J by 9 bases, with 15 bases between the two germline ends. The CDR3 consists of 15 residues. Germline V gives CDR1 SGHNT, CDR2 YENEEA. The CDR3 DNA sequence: TGTGCCAGCAGCTTAGATTCCGCCACGGCGGGTGAGCAGTTCTTC. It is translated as CASSLDSATAGEQFF.

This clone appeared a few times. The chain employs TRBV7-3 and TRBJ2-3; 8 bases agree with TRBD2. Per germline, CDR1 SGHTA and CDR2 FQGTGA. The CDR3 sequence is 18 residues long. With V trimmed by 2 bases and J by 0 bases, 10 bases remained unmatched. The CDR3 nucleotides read TGTGCCAGCAGCTTAGCCAGTCGAAGCGGGGGTAGCACAGATACGCAGTATTTT. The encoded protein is CASSLASRSGGSTDTQYF.

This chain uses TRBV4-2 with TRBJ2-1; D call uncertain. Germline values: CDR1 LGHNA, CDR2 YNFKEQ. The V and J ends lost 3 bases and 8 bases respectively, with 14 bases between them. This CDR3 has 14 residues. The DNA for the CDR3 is TGTGCCAGCAGCCAGACTTTAGGTGGCGATGAGCAGTTCTTC. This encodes CASSQTLGGDEQFF.

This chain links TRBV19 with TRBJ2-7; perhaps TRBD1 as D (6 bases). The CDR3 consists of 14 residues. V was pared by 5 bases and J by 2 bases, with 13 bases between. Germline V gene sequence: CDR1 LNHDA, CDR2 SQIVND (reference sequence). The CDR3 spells CASSQGFGTYEQYF. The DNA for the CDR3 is TGTGCCAGTAGTCAGGGGTTCGGGACCTACGAGCAGTACTTC.

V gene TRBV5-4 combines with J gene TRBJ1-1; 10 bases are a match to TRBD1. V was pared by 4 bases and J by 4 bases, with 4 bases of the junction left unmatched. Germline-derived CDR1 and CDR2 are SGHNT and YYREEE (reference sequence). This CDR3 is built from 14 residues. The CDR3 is CASSAGTGVTEAFF. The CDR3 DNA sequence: TGTGCCAGCAGCGCCGGGACAGGGGTCACTGAAGCTTTCTTT.

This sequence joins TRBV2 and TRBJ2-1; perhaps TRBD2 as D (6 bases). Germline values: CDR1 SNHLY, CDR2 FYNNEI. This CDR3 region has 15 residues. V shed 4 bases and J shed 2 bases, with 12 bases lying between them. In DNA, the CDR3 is TGTGCCAGCAGTGGGGGGGTGACTACCTACAATGAGCAGTTCTTC. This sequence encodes CASSGGVTTYNEQFF.

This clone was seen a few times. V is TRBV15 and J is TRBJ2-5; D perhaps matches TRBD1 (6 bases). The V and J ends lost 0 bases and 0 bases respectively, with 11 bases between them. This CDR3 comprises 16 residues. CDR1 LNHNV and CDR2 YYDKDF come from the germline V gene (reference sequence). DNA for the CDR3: TGTGCCACCAGCAGAGATGGCAGGGGCTACCAAGAGACCCAGTACTTC. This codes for CATSRDGRGYQETQYF.

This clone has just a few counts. CDR3 sequence (DNA): TGCGCCAGCAGCCCCTTACTAGCGGGAGAGACCCAGTACTTC. Protein: CASSPLLAGETQYF. The chain couples TRBV4-1 to TRBJ2-5; 9 bases fit TRBD2. Losses at the gene ends were 4 bases for V and 4 bases for J; bases not matched to a gene: 4. Germline-derived CDR1 and CDR2 are MGHRA and YSYEKL. This CDR3 region has 14 residues.

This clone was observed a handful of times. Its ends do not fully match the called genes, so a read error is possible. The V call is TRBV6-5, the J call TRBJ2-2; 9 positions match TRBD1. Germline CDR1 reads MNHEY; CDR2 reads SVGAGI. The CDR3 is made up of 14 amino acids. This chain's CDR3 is CASRYRGRVGELFF. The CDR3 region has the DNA TGTGCCAGCCGTTACAGGGGGCGCGTCGGGGAGCTGTTTTTT.

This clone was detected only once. CDR3 loop: CATSRELRGRVTDTQYF. CDR3 DNA sequence: TGTGCCACCAGCAGAGAGCTCAGAGGGAGGGTCACAGATACGCAGTATTTT. This rearrangement joins TRBV15 to TRBJ2-3; 7 bases match TRBD2. V lost 0 bases, J lost 2 bases, and 8 bases stayed unmatched. This CDR3 is built from 17 residues. CDR1 is LNHNV, CDR2 YYDKDF, per germline (reference sequence).

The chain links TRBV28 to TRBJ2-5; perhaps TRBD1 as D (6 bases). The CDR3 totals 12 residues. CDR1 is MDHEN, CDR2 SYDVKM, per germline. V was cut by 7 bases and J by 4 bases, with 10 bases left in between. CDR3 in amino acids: CASNTGRETQYF. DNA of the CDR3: TGTGCCAGCAACACAGGGCGAGAGACCCAGTACTTC.

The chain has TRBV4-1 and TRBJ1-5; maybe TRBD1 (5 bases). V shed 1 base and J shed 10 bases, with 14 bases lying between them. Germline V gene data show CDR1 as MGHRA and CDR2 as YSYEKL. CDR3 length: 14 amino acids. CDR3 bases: TGCGCCAGCAGCCAAGGCTACGAAGGGGTCCCCCAGCATTTT. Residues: CASSQGYEGVPQHF.